This T cell receptor (beta chain) was profiled in a study of prognosis after radiotherapy for stage I lung cancer. Study-level information: The non-small cell lung cancer patients were all regarded as unsuitable for surgery on medical grounds. Histologically, the tumors comprised squamous cell carcinoma in more than 5 patients and adenocarcinoma in around eleven.

This clonotype was seen ten or more times. Germline CDR1 SGHTA, CDR2 FQGNSA. The V and J ends lost 5 bases and 5 bases respectively, with 21 bases between them. The CDR3 is 16 residues long. TCR beta CDR3 amplification from genomic DNA was performed by two-round multiplex PCR. The first PCR round targeted every TRBV and TRBJ gene with specific primers. TCRdb reprocessed the multiplex PCR reads with MiXCR, giving one entry per CDR3 protein. The table records 15,000 to 20,000 distinct CDR3 sequences, approximately 50% of them present only once. Specimen: PBMCs, collected before or after stereotactic body radiation therapy (not recorded which). The chain recombines TRBV7-2 with TRBJ2-5, with TRBD1 as a possible D gene (6 bases). The TCR was taken from a donor older than 45 with non-small cell lung cancer. CDR3 sequence reads: CASSLNRVSLGETQYF. CDR3 bases: TGTGCCAGCAGCCTAAACAGGGTTTCTCTGGGGGAGACCCAGTACTTC.